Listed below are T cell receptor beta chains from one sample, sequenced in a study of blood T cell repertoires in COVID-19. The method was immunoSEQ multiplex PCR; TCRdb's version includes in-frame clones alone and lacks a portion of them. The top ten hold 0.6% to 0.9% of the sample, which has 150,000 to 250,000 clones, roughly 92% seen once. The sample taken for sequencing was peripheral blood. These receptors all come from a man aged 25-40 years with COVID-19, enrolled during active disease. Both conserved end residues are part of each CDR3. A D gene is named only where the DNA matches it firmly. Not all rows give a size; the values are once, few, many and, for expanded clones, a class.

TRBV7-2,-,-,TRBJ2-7,CASSLVSRGRYEQYF,TGTGCCAGCAGCTTAGTTTCCAGGGGACGGTACGAGCAGTACTTC
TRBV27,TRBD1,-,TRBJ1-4,CASRFQGATNEKLFF,TGTGCCAGCAGATTTCAGGGGGCAACTAATGAAAAACTGTTTTTT
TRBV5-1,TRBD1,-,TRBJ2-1,CASSQTGQDNEQFF,TGCGCCAGCAGCCAGACCGGACAGGACAATGAGCAGTTCTTC
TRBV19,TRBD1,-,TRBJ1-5,CASSWTGKSNQPQHF,TGTGCCAGTAGTTGGACAGGGAAAAGCAATCAGCCCCAGCATTTT
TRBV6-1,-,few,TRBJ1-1,CASSVPSGYPRGNEAFF,TGTGCCAGCAGTGTACCCTCCGGCTACCCGCGCGGGAATGAAGCTTTCTTT
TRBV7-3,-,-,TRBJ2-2,CASSLMGSGRELFF,TGTGCCAGCAGCTTAATGGGGAGTGGGCGGGAGCTGTTTTTT
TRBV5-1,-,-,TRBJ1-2,CASSPPGLPNYGYTF,TGCGCCAGCAGCCCACCCGGACTTCCTAACTATGGCTACACCTTC
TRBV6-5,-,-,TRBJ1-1,CASRDPGVITEAFF,TGTGCCAGCAGGGATCCAGGGGTCATCACTGAAGCTTTCTTT
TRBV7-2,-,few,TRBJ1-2,CASSLMHSGYTF,TGTGCCAGCAGCTTAATGCACTCCGGCTACACCTTC
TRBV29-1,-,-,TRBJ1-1,CSAEVLTVSEAFF,TGCAGCGCTGAGGTGCTGACAGTGTCTGAAGCTTTCTTT